These 28 T cell receptor beta chains share one sample of origin, sequenced in a study of blood T cell repertoires in COVID-19. Assay: immunoSEQ multiplex PCR; the TCRdb copy retains only in-frame clones and omits some. The sample contains 100,000 to 130,000 clones, over 80% of which appear only once. Material for sequencing was peripheral blood. These receptors all come from a woman aged 70-85 years with acute or convalescent COVID-19.

The chain employs TRBV6-2 or TRBV6-3 and TRBJ1-5, with D unresolved. The V gene lost 6 bases and the J gene lost 1 base, with 13 bases spanning the gap. Germline lookup yields CDR1 MNHEY and CDR2 SVGEGT. CDR3 size: 15 residues. CDR3 DNA: TGTGCCAGCAGCGGTCTAAGCCGGAGCAATCAGCCCCAGCATTTT. It codes for CASSGLSRSNQPQHF.

V usage is TRBV28 and J usage is TRBJ1-2, with D maybe TRBD1 (6 bases). The CDR3 is 14 residues long. The germline V gene has CDR1 MDHEN and CDR2 SYDVKM. V was cut by 4 bases and J by 2 bases, with 11 bases left in between. The CDR3 region is CASSSTGQNYGYTF. CDR3 nucleotides: TGTGCCAGCAGTTCGACAGGACAAAACTATGGCTACACCTTC.

The V and J genes are TRBV27 and TRBJ1-6, with a possible D match to TRBD1 (6 bases). The V and J ends lost 8 bases and 7 bases respectively, with 12 bases between them. The germline gives CDR1 MNHEY, CDR2 SMNVEV (reference sequence). The CDR3 spans 13 residues. The CDR3 is CASSRTVNSPLHF. CDR3 DNA: TGTGCCAGCTCTAGGACAGTGAATTCACCCCTCCACTTT.

The rearrangement links TRBV5-4 to TRBJ2-2, with 10 bases matching TRBD2. This CDR3 comprises 16 residues. The V segment lost 4 bases and the J segment 2 bases; nucleotides outside the gene matches: 5. Per the germline V gene, CDR1 is SGHNT and CDR2 is YYREEE (reference sequence). The CDR3, as DNA: TGTGCCAGCAGCCCGAGCGGGGGGGCCAACACCGGGGAGCTGTTTTTT. Translation gives CASSPSGGANTGELFF.

The CDR3: CASSGGARGQETQYF. The DNA for the CDR3 is TGTGCCAGCAGTGGTGGGGCAAGGGGGCAGGAGACCCAGTACTTC. The rearrangement uses TRBV2 and TRBJ2-5; 7 bases fit TRBD1. The V segment lost 4 bases and the J segment 5 bases; nucleotides outside the gene matches: 10. Germline CDR1 and CDR2: SNHLY and FYNNEI. The CDR3 has 15 residues.

This clone was seen a few times. The chain has TRBV7-9 and TRBJ2-1, with TRBD2 matching over 8 bases. The germline CDR1 and CDR2 sequences are SEHNR and FQNEAQ (reference sequence). V was pared by 5 bases and J by 8 bases, with 8 bases of the junction left unmatched. The CDR3 has 14 amino acids. The CDR3 protein is CASSPGLALYEQFF. CDR3 DNA: TGTGCCAGCAGCCCCGGACTAGCACTCTATGAGCAGTTCTTC. The complete variable domain, with remaining parts taken from reference TRBV7-9 and TRBJ2-1, reads DTGVSQNPRHKITKRGQNVTFRCDPISEHNRLYWYRQTLGQGPEFLTYFQNEAQLEKSRLLSDRFSAERPKGSFSTLEIQRTEQGDSAMYLCASSPGLALYEQFFGPGTRLTVL.

The chain recombines TRBV28 with TRBJ2-7; weak D call: TRBD2 (7 bases). Per germline, CDR1 MDHEN and CDR2 SYDVKM. The CDR3 runs to 13 residues. The V gene lost 1 base and the J gene lost 7 bases, with 11 bases spanning the gap. The CDR3, as DNA: TGTGCCAGCAGTTTATCGGGGGGCAGGGAGCAGTACGTC. It yields the protein CASSLSGGREQYV.

The J gene is TRBJ2-1, the V gene TRBV7-3; 7 nucleotides line up with TRBD2. Trimming cost V 3 bases and J 7 bases; bases outside gene matches: 9. The V gene's germline CDR1 is SGHTA and CDR2 FQGTGA. The CDR3 extends over 15 amino acids. The CDR3, as DNA: TGTGCCAGCAGCTTTCATGGCGGGAGAGGAAATGAGCAGTTCTTC. This gives the protein CASSFHGGRGNEQFF.

This clone was observed once. J is TRBJ1-3 and V is TRBV24-1; no clear D gene. Germline V gives CDR1 KGHDR, CDR2 SFDVKD. The CDR3 extends over 13 amino acids. Trimming shortened V by 3 bases and J by 9 bases, and 11 bases separated the two germline ends. The DNA of the CDR3 is TGTGCCACCAGTGATCCTCCCAGTGGCACCATATATTTT. The encoded protein is CATSDPPSGTIYF.

This clone was seen more than once but under ten times. The chain carries TRBV28 and TRBJ1-1, with D possibly matching TRBD1 (6 bases). Germline CDR1 is MDHEN and CDR2 is SYDVKM. The V end was cut by 5 bases, the J end by 5 bases, with 15 bases between. This CDR3 region has 14 residues. The CDR3 protein is CASSVYRESTEAFF. The CDR3 nucleotides are TGTGCCAGCAGTGTCTACAGGGAATCTACTGAAGCTTTCTTT.

This clone has a handful of counts. The chain employs TRBV18 and TRBJ2-5; maybe TRBD2 (6 bases). Deletions cut 0 bases from V and 2 bases from J, with 13 bases between. This CDR3 is built from 16 residues. CDR1 is KGHSH and CDR2 is LQKENI in the germline V gene. The CDR3 DNA reads as TGTGCCAGCTCACCACCGGGAGGAGGGAGGCAAGAGACCCAGTACTTC. This codes for CASSPPGGGRQETQYF.

This clone was seen just once. The rearrangement uses TRBV28 and TRBJ2-1, with 10 bases lining up with TRBD2. Germline V gene lookup returns CDR1 MDHEN and CDR2 SYDVKM. Trimming at V came to 0 bases and at J to 3 bases, leaving 2 bases not matched to a gene. This CDR3 has 16 residues. The CDR3 nucleotides are TGTGCCAGCAGTTTATGGGCTAGCGGGGGCTACAATGAGCAGTTCTTC. As protein: CASSLWASGGYNEQFF.

The genes are TRBV6-2 or TRBV6-3 and TRBJ2-2, with D hard to call. V lost 4 bases, J lost 2 bases, and 11 bases lay in between. Germline values: CDR1 MNHEY, CDR2 SVGEGT. The CDR3 is made up of 15 amino acids. Written as DNA, the CDR3 is TGTGCCAGCAGTTTTAGACACGTTAACACCGGGGAGCTGTTTTTT. As protein: CASSFRHVNTGELFF.

The CDR3 nucleotides are TGTGCCAGCAGCCAAGGCGGCGGGTTAGACTATGGCTACACCTTC. This encodes CASSQGGGLDYGYTF. The rearrangement uses TRBV2 and TRBJ1-2, with D hard to call. CDR1 and CDR2 (germline): SNHLY, FYNNEI. The CDR3 consists of 15 residues. The V end lost 6 bases, the J end lost 3 bases, and 17 bases lay between the germline ends.

This chain joins TRBV25-1 and TRBJ1-4; D not resolved. V was shortened by 3 bases and J by 8 bases, with 19 bases between the two germline ends. Germline V CDR1 and CDR2: MGHDK, SYGVNS. CDR3 length: 16 amino acids. CDR3 amino acids: CASSDVSRVPREKLFF. The DNA for the CDR3 is TGTGCCAGCAGTGACGTATCGCGGGTTCCGAGGGAAAAACTGTTTTTT.

The CDR3 protein is CASSLEGVGRPLHF. DNA for the CDR3: TGTGCCAGCAGCTTGGAGGGGGTCGGGCGGCCCCTCCACTTT. J is TRBJ1-6 and V is TRBV5-6; weak D call: TRBD1 (6 bases). Germline V gives CDR1 SGHDT, CDR2 YYEEEE. CDR3 size: 14 residues. Trimming removed 0 bases from V and 13 bases from J, with 14 bases in between.

The chain employs TRBV28 and TRBJ1-6, with a weak D call TRBD1 (6 bases). The CDR3 has 14 amino acids. Germline V lookup: CDR1 MDHEN, CDR2 SYDVKM. V lost 5 bases and J 13 bases, leaving 18 bases between the germline ends. The CDR3 DNA sequence: TGTGCCAGCAGTACGGCGGGGGCGGGGTCGCCCCTCCACTTT. It encodes CASSTAGAGSPLHF.

J is TRBJ1-4 and V is TRBV9; D call uncertain. Trimming cost V 0 bases and J 4 bases, with 10 bases left between them. Germline loops: CDR1 SGDLS, CDR2 YYNGEE. This CDR3 spans 15 amino acids. This CDR3 reads CASSVDPGLNEKLFF. In DNA, the CDR3 is TGTGCCAGCAGCGTAGACCCAGGCCTTAATGAAAAACTGTTTTTT.

V usage is TRBV5-1 and J usage is TRBJ1-2; 7 bases are shared with TRBD1. The CDR3 is 14 residues long. Germline assignment: CDR1 SGHRS and CDR2 YFSETQ. J was trimmed by 7 bases and V by 0 bases; bases with no gene match: 6. The CDR3 nucleotides read TGCGCCAGCAGCTTGGCAGACAGGGCGGGTGGCTACACCTTC. Amino acid sequence: CASSLADRAGGYTF.

The V and J genes are TRBV28 and TRBJ1-6; 11 nucleotides agree with TRBD1. J gave up 9 bases and V 6 bases, and 10 bases lay outside the gene matches. This CDR3 contains 16 residues. CDR1 and CDR2 from the germline V gene are MDHEN and SYDVKM. CDR3 sequence reads: CASSLLRGQGGSPLHF. The DNA for the CDR3 is TGTGCCAGCAGCCTTCTACGGGGACAGGGGGGTTCACCCCTCCACTTT. The entire variable domain, with the rest obtained from reference TRBV28 and TRBJ1-6, is as follows: DVKVTQSSRYLVKRTGEKVFLECVQDMDHENMFWYRQDPGLGLRLIYFSYDVKMKEKGDIPEGYSVSREKKERFSLILESASTNQTSMYLCASSLLRGQGGSPLHFGNGTRLTVT.

In nucleotides, the CDR3 is TGCGCCAGCAGCCAAGATAGGACAGGGGGCGGTTACTATGGCTACACCTTC. It translates to CASSQDRTGGGYYGYTF. The chain uses TRBV4-1 and TRBJ1-2; 11 bases match TRBD1. V shed 0 bases, J shed 3 bases, and the junction held 6 bases outside the gene matches. Germline CDR1 MGHRA, CDR2 YSYEKL. The CDR3 contains 17 residues.

This clone was detected a few times. The V and J genes are TRBV5-1 and TRBJ2-7, with a possible D match to TRBD2 (5 bases). V was pared by 2 bases and J by 3 bases, with 9 bases between. Germline V gene lookup returns CDR1 SGHRS and CDR2 YFSETQ. The CDR3 spans 13 residues. The chain's CDR3 is CASSFSRDYEQYF. CDR3 DNA sequence: TGCGCCAGCAGCTTTTCTCGGGACTACGAGCAGTACTTC.

J is TRBJ1-1 and V is TRBV7-8; tentatively, D is TRBD1 (6 bases). The germline V gene encodes CDR1 SGHVS and CDR2 FQNEAQ. The ends were cut back, 0 bases at V and 3 bases at J, with 23 bases in the middle. This CDR3 comprises 19 residues. The CDR3 loop reads CASSLARIRGGIQHTEAFF. The CDR3 DNA follows: TGTGCCAGCAGCTTAGCACGGATACGAGGGGGTATTCAGCACACTGAAGCTTTCTTT.

The chain carries TRBV6-5 and TRBJ1-1; 7 bases fit TRBD1. The V gene's germline CDR1 is MNHEY and CDR2 SVGAGI. The junction had 13 bases not matched to a gene; V was cut back by 9 bases and J by 6 bases. The CDR3 totals 14 residues. CDR3 protein: CASNDRDLGAEAFF. Here the CDR3 DNA reads TGTGCCAGTAACGACAGGGACCTAGGGGCTGAAGCTTTCTTT.

In its sample, this clone was seen once. V and J are TRBV24-1 and TRBJ2-3, with 7 bases aligning to TRBD1. The V gene's germline CDR1 is KGHDR and CDR2 SFDVKD. This CDR3 region has 15 residues. Germline trimming cut 0 bases from V and 6 bases from J; bases unmatched to any gene: 5. The CDR3 nucleotides are TGTGCCACCAGTGATTTGGACAGGGCAGGTGATACGCAGTATTTT. Its protein product is CATSDLDRAGDTQYF.

The chain is built from TRBV15 and TRBJ2-7; TRBD2 is a possible D gene (6 bases). Trimming left V 5 bases short and J 2 bases short, with 16 bases between. This CDR3 has 15 amino acids. Germline V CDR1 and CDR2: LNHNV, YYDKDF (reference sequence). Here the CDR3 reads CATSGYGTPAYEQYF. The CDR3 coding sequence is TGTGCCACCAGCGGCTACGGGACTCCCGCCTACGAGCAGTACTTC.

This clone occurred once. The chain uses TRBV3-1 (or the pseudogene TRBV3-2) and TRBJ1-1; D might be TRBD1 (5 bases). The CDR3 length is 13 residues. Germline V gene data show CDR1 as LGHDT and CDR2 as YNNKEL (reference sequence). V was trimmed by 3 bases and J by 5 bases, leaving 10 bases between them. CDR3 protein: CASSQAGITEAFF. CDR3 nucleotide sequence: TGTGCCAGCAGCCAGGCAGGGATTACTGAAGCTTTCTTT.

The chain carries TRBV19 and TRBJ1-5, with D unresolved. Per the germline V gene, CDR1 is LNHDA and CDR2 is SQIVND (reference sequence). The CDR3 is 15 residues long. The V end was cut by 5 bases, the J end by 2 bases, with 13 bases between. The DNA for the CDR3 is TGTGCCAGTAGTTTCGGAAATGAGGGCAATCAGCCCCAGCATTTT. Translated, it gives CASSFGNEGNQPQHF.